One T cell receptor (beta chain) is described in this entry. This clone was detected only once. It lacks a known antigen. Per-base quality was not reported, and no clone a single base away is much larger than it. This sample stems from a study of shared clonotypes between healthy human individuals (dated by TCRdb to about 2020). For the study in its entirety: The cohort included a few men and a couple of women between 18 and 49 years of age. To increase sequencing depth and limit assay-specific biases, different laboratories used diverse techniques to prepare libraries and sequence TCR repertoires. Per donor, three plates each were used for CD4 naive and CD4 memory, two for CD8 naive, and one for CD8 memory. The study deeply sequenced blood TCR repertoires of five healthy adults to estimate repertoire size and the extent of clonotype sharing between individuals. Each donor's leukapheresis produced roughly between roughly 0.85 and 10 billion PBMCs. Overall study results and their limits: Sampling was restricted to blood, and TCR repertoires in tissue are likely to differ from TCR repertoires in blood. The genetic and exposure-history diversity represented was limited by the small number of donors. Compared with non-shared clonotypes, the clonotypes found in all four sorted-subset donors had higher generation probabilities. Larger estimated clonotype richness was generally found for naive subsets than for memory subsets. Pairwise subsampling led to the expectation that sequencing depth would affect the degree of clonotype sharing among donors. Around 5% of naive CD4, 3% to 3.5% of naive CD8, 2% to 2.5% of memory CD4, and 0.4% of memory CD8 clonotypes were shared across four donors. Rarefaction of sorted-subset datasets indicated incomplete sequencing despite the large sequencing depth.

Using the deep immunoSEQ assay, TCR CDR3 regions were amplified from genomic DNA by multiplex PCR. Extracted genomic DNA from each cell subset was distributed evenly across all wells of several immunoSEQ 96-well plates, and each plate was treated as a replicate. Each replicate PCR for sorted subsets received roughly 200 ng genomic DNA, equal to about 30,000 T cell genomes. Purified libraries were quantified with a Qubit 3.0 fluorometer, sized on a Bioanalyzer 2100, and re-quantified with the KAPA Library Quantification kit. Every immunoSEQ 96-well plate was sequenced on a dedicated single-read 150-cycle Illumina NextSeq 550 flow cell. Regarding the original processing steps: Because only junctional sequences without quality scores were contained in the immunoSEQ output, filtering matching that applied to full-length reads could not be performed. To assign V/J genes and CDR3, sequences were annotated against IMGT germline references using PyIR, a Python wrapper for IgBLAST v1.9. Any read was removed if the V/J assignment was weak (E-value above 1e-6), the CDR3 was missing, or the read contained stop codons, out-of-frame junctions, or ambiguous translated residues. V3J clonotypes were defined as sequences sharing the same inferred V gene, J gene, and CDR3 amino acid sequence. The percentage overlap between two repertoires was calculated by dividing the number of shared unique clonotypes by the size of the smaller repertoire. Three approaches were used to assess repertoire richness: RTK rarefaction, the Chao1 estimator, and Recon v2.1 estimates of unobserved clonotypes. OLGA was used to compute generation probabilities for all TCRbeta clonotypes that the gDNA method yielded from a handful of donors. TCRdb stores this immuneACCESS table with in-frame sequences only. Part of the clones is absent; in the studies checked, under half of the shortfall reflects unresolved V genes, and no reason is known for the rest. V, J and clone size derive from that table, while D and trimming were established from the DNA sequence. Present in this sample are about 1.5 million clones, around 98% of which were seen just once. The ten largest make up less than 0.55% of the sample.

Healthy HIV-negative adults with no recently reported acute infections or vaccinations were included as donors. Only Caucasian adults living in Nashville, Tennessee, USA were represented among the donors. Magnetic negative selection was used to enrich CD4+ T cells, after which naive cells were positively selected on CD45RA and the negative fraction became the memory subset. After blood collection by leukapheresis, PBMCs were isolated using Ficoll-Histopaque density gradient centrifugation and then cryopreserved in the vapor phase of liquid nitrogen. Analytical flow cytometry was used to check the purity and quantity of every magnetically sorted T cell population. From each sorted fraction, genomic DNA was isolated and quantified by UV absorbance on a Nanodrop 2000c. As encoded in the germline V gene, CDR1 is MDHEN while CDR2 is SYDVKM. Measured from the cysteine to the phenylalanine, the CDR3 is 14 residues long. CDR3 DNA is the only sequence kept; it has 42 bases, read in frame from the first base. V is reduced by 7 bases and J by 5 bases, leaving a spacing of 15 bases between them.

The clonotype was recovered from a man aged 25 to 40 in good health. Rearrangement joined TRBV28 to TRBJ1-5; a tentative D match to TRBD1 spans 6 bases. Material for sequencing was naive CD4+ T cells sorted from blood. Read against the paper, the sample's cell subset or site label means: CD45RA+ positively selected. The base sequence is TGTGCCAGCATCCAGGACAGCGGATATCAGCCCCAGCATTTT. Translated, it reads CASIQDSGYQPQHF.